Given below is one T cell receptor (beta chain) in context. The data belong to a study of cytomegalovirus exposure and HLA in healthy donors. This CDR3 region has 15 residues. V gave up 2 bases and J gave up 5 bases; unmatched junction bases: 6. Germline CDR1 and CDR2: SGHKS and YYEKEE (reference sequence). PCR used 60 Vbeta primers and 13 Jbeta primers. Clones were read by immunoSEQ multiplex PCR, and TCRdb kept only the in-frame ones, dropping some. The sample table sets out approximately 58,000 clones. The sequence derives from a man aged 25 to 45 in good health and CMV-seropositive. The sequencing input was PBMCs. The genes are TRBV5-5 and TRBJ2-7; TRBD2 matches 11 bases. The CDR3 sequence is CASSFRLAGSHEQYF. The CDR3, as DNA: TGTGCCAGCAGCTTTCGACTAGCGGGATCGCACGAGCAGTACTTC.